A selection of T cell receptor beta chains follows, all from one sample in a study of metastatic and nonmetastatic thyroid tumors. TCRdb re-called clones from the PCR reads using MiXCR. Of 15,000 to 20,000 clones detected, 30% to 35% appear once; the ten largest clones hold 20% to 25%. Sequencing was done on a sample of adjacent normal tissue. The source of these receptors is a female donor with papillary thyroid cancer or a benign thyroid nodule (not recorded which). Some clones in this sample may be carry-over from other donors' samples. Each CDR3 is given with its conserved first and last residue. D genes are given only for firm matches. Only some rows state a clone size, as once, few, many or a class for expanded clones.

V gene	D gene	J gene	clone size	CDR3 protein	CDR3 DNA
TRBV7-2	-	TRBJ2-2	-	CASSLASANTGELFF	TGTGCCAGCAGCTTAGCTAGTGCAAACACCGGGGAGCTGTTTTTT
TRBV19	TRBD2	TRBJ2-2	-	CASSDSGRATGELFF	TGTGCCAGTAGTGATAGCGGGAGGGCCACCGGGGAGCTGTTTTTT
TRBV6-2/TRBV6-3	TRBD1	TRBJ1-3	few	CARDRGSSGNTIYF	TGTGCCCGAGACAGGGGGAGTTCTGGAAACACCATATATTTT
TRBV6-5	-	TRBJ1-4	many	CASSYSVVREKLFF	TGTGCCAGCAGTTACTCGGTCGTCAGGGAAAAACTGTTTTTT
TRBV30	-	TRBJ1-3	medium-sized	CAWGGGSGNTIYF	TGTGCCTGGGGAGGGGGCTCTGGAAACACCATATATTTT
TRBV2	TRBD1	TRBJ1-2	once	CASSAGPGQGAGIYGYTF	TGTGCCAGCAGTGCCGGGCCGGGGCAGGGGGCGGGTATCTATGGCTACACCTTC
TRBV11-2	TRBD2	TRBJ2-7	-	CASSVAGGPYEQYF	TGTGCCAGCAGCGTAGCGGGAGGGCCCTACGAGCAGTACTTC
TRBV7-2	-	TRBJ1-5	medium-sized	CASSFSTVPGTCNQPQHF	TGTGCCAGCAGCTTTAGTACCGTTCCGGGCACCTGCAATCAGCCCCAGCATTTT
TRBV7-6	-	TRBJ2-1	few	CASSLNVDEQFF	TGTGCCAGCAGCTTAAATGTCGATGAGCAGTTCTTC
TRBV5-1	-	TRBJ1-5	-	CASSLRGNQPQHF	TGCGCCAGCAGCTTACGGGGTAATCAGCCCCAGCATTTT
TRBV7-9	-	TRBJ1-2	many	CASSYELANYGYTF	TGTGCCAGCAGCTATGAATTAGCTAACTATGGCTACACCTTC
TRBV7-2	-	TRBJ2-7	-	CASSLDWNYEQYF	TGTGCCAGCAGCTTAGATTGGAACTACGAGCAGTACTTC
TRBV7-2	TRBD2	TRBJ2-7	-	CASSQTSGSIEQYF	TGTGCCAGCAGCCAGACTAGCGGGTCTATCGAGCAGTACTTC
TRBV4-2	TRBD2	TRBJ2-2	-	CASSPRTSGGLLANTGELFF	TGTGCCAGCAGCCCCCGGACTAGCGGGGGCCTACTCGCGAACACCGGGGAGCTGTTTTTT
TRBV6-1	TRBD1	TRBJ2-7	-	CASSSTGHGPHYEQYF	TGTGCCAGCAGTTCGACAGGGCATGGCCCTCACTACGAGCAGTACTTC
TRBV6-5	TRBD2	TRBJ2-2	-	CASSHGTSVTGELFF	TGTGCCAGCAGTCACGGGACTAGCGTCACCGGGGAGCTGTTTTTT
TRBV28	-	TRBJ1-6	-	CASSSVPPDYNSPLHF	TGTGCCAGCAGTTCAGTACCGCCGGACTATAATTCACCCCTCCACTTT
TRBV5-5	-	TRBJ1-2	-	CASSLGTVRYGYTF	TGTGCCAGCAGCTTGGGGACAGTCCGCTATGGCTACACCTTC
TRBV7-2	-	TRBJ1-2	-	CASSSQAGAGYTF	TGTGCCAGCAGCTCCCAAGCAGGGGCTGGCTACACCTTC
TRBV12-3/TRBV12-4	-	TRBJ1-1	-	CASSPGGGLNTEAFF	TGTGCCAGCAGTCCAGGAGGGGGTCTTAACACTGAAGCTTTCTTT
TRBV9	-	TRBJ1-1	-	CASSPWDTGTEAFF	TGTGCCAGCAGCCCTTGGGACACGGGCACTGAAGCTTTCTTT
TRBV15	TRBD2	TRBJ2-2	-	CATSRGGLAENTGELFF	TGTGCCACCAGCAGAGGGGGCCTAGCGGAAAACACCGGGGAGCTGTTTTTT
TRBV6-1	-	TRBJ2-5	-	CASSEFETQYF	TGTGCCAGCAGTGAATTTGAGACCCAGTACTTC
TRBV5-1	-	TRBJ2-3	-	CASSLGEGRGYTQYF	TGCGCCAGCAGCCTGGGGGAGGGCAGGGGCTATACGCAATATTTT
TRBV19	-	TRBJ2-7	-	CASSMGSQPYEQYF	TGTGCCAGTAGTATGGGGTCTCAACCCTACGAGCAGTACTTC
TRBV5-1	-	TRBJ2-7	-	CASSLTGTSNYEQYF	TGCGCCAGCAGCTTAACCGGGACATCGAACTACGAGCAGTACTTC
TRBV20-1	-	TRBJ1-2	once	CSASEEIYGYTF	TGCAGTGCTTCCGAGGAGATCTATGGCTACACCTTC
TRBV27	TRBD1	TRBJ2-7	-	CAIRDRESHEQYF	TGTGCCATACGGGACAGGGAATCCCACGAGCAGTACTTC
TRBV28	TRBD2	TRBJ2-7	few	CASSYSGDGGEQYF	TGTGCCAGCAGTTATAGCGGGGACGGAGGCGAGCAGTACTTC
TRBV11-2	-	TRBJ2-7	-	CASSLYRGGLSSYEQYF	TGTGCCAGCAGCTTATACAGGGGGGGACTATCCTCCTACGAGCAGTACTTC
TRBV2	-	TRBJ2-5	-	CAFWTTVQETQYF	TGTGCCTTTTGGACGACAGTACAAGAGACCCAGTACTTC
TRBV24-1	TRBD1	TRBJ2-2	-	CATSDPGQGFTGELFF	TGTGCCACCAGTGACCCGGGACAGGGATTTACCGGGGAGCTGTTTTTT
TRBV2	-	TRBJ2-1	-	CASGVFPGVSYNEQFF	TGTGCCAGCGGAGTCTTTCCAGGGGTATCCTACAATGAGCAGTTCTTC
TRBV6-2/TRBV6-3	-	TRBJ1-1	-	CASSYSRATEAFF	TGTGCCAGCAGTTACTCCAGGGCTACAGAAGCTTTCTTT
TRBV3-1	TRBD2	TRBJ2-3	many	CASSQDRTSGFTDTQYF	TGTGCCAGCAGCCAAGACAGGACTAGCGGATTCACAGATACGCAGTATTTT